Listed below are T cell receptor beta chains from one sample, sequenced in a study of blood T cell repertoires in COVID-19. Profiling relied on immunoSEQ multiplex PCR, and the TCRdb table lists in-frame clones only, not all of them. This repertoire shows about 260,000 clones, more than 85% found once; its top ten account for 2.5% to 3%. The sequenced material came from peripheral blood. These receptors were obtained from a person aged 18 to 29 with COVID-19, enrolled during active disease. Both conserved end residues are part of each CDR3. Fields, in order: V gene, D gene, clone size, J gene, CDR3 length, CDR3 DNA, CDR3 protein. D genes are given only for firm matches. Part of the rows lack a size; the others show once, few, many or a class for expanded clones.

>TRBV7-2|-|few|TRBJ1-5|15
TGTGCCAGCAGCGAAAATAGTGTGGGCAATCAGCCCCAGCATTTT
CASSENSVGNQPQHF
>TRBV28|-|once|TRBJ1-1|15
TGTGCCAGCAGTTTGCCTATGAGCGGGGGAACTGAAGCTTTCTTT
CASSLPMSGGTEAFF
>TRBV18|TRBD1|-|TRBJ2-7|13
TGTGCCAGCTCCCCTGGGACAGCGGACGAGCAGTACTTC
CASSPGTADEQYF
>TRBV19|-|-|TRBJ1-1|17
TGTGCCAGTAGTATAGGCCCCAGATTTGGGCACTACACTGAAGCTTTCTTT
CASSIGPRFGHYTEAFF
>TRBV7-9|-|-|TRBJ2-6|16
TGTGCCAGCAGCCCTCGGGTCGAATCTGGGGCCAACGTCCTGACTTTC
CASSPRVESGANVLTF
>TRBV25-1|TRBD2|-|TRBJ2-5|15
TGTGCCAGCAGTGGGGGACTAGCGGGAAAGGAGACCCAGTACTTC
CASSGGLAGKETQYF
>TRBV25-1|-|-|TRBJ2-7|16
TGTGCCAGCACCCCGACCGGAAGCGGTTCCCCCTACGAGCAGTACTTC
CASTPTGSGSPYEQYF
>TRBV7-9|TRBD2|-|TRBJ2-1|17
TGTGCCAGCAGCTCGCGACTAGCGGCTTCTCACCACAATGAGCAGTTCTTC
CASSSRLAASHHNEQFF
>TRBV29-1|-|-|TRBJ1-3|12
TGCAGCGTTGCTAGCTCTGGAAACACCATATATTTT
CSVASSGNTIYF
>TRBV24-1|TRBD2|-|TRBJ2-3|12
TGTGCCACCAGTGGAGATAGCGGGGAGCAGTATTTT
CATSGDSGEQYF
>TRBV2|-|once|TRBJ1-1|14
TGTGCCAGCATCACCAGTGTCAAGAACACTGAAGCTTTCTTT
CASITSVKNTEAFF
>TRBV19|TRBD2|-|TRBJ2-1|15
TGTGCCAGTAGTATAGGCGGGGGGGTCTACAATGAGCAGTTCTTC
CASSIGGGVYNEQFF
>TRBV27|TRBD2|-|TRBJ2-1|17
TGTGCCAGCAGTTCCCGAGTAAGCGGGACTGTCTACAATGAGCAGTTCTTC
CASSSRVSGTVYNEQFF
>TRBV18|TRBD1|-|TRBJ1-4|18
TGTGCCAGCTCACCAAGACAGGGCACCTTTGCAACTAATGAAAAACTGTTTTTT
CASSPRQGTFATNEKLFF
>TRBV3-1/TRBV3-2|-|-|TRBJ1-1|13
TGTGCCAGCCAAGCTGCAGGGAACACTGAAGCTTTCTTT
CASQAAGNTEAFF
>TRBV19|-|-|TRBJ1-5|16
TGTGCCAGTAGCCATCCTAGGGAGGTGGGCAATCAGCCCCAGCATTTT
CASSHPREVGNQPQHF
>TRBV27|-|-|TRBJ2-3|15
TGTGCCAGCAGTTTATCGGGACTCCCCACAGATACGCAGTATTTT
CASSLSGLPTDTQYF
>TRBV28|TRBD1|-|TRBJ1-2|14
TGTGCCAGCAGGGGGACAGGGTTTAACTATGGCTACACCTTC
CASRGTGFNYGYTF